The entry that follows covers one T cell receptor (beta chain) sequence. The antigen remains undetermined. The record originates from a study of post-analysis software for immune sequencing data. Study details: Relapsing-remitting, secondary progressive and progressive-relapsing multiple sclerosis were all included among the disease courses.

Overall study findings and caveats: Relative to controls, patients had about 5 TRBV segments at higher frequency, with TRBV5-6, TRBV5-1 and TRBV20-1 among these.

The germline gives CDR1 SGHRS, CDR2 YFSETQ. This CDR3 has 14 residues. The germline V and J ends were trimmed by 0 bases and 3 bases, with 4 bases remaining between them. Libraries were made from TCR beta cDNA, and they carried unique molecular identifiers. With 1 to 10 million T cells as the source, roughly 0.5 million cDNA molecules resulted. MiXCR, run by TCRdb on the PCR reads, gives a single entry per CDR3 protein. The profile shows about 680,000 distinct CDR3 sequences, approximately 60% of them singletons. The clonotype was recovered from a girl under 10 years old with multiple sclerosis. The sequenced sample was blood. The chain employs TRBV5-1 and TRBJ1-6; no definite D call. CDR3 amino acids: CASSLADYNSPLHF. DNA for the CDR3: TGCGCCAGCAGCTTGGCCGACTATAATTCACCCCTCCACTTT.